The clone carrying this TCR beta chain was found a few times. Trimming removed 1 base from V and 1 base from J; junction bases left unmatched: 9. CDR1 is SGHVS and CDR2 is FNYEAQ in the germline V gene. This CDR3 has 18 residues. Libraries for naive CD8 T cells, which were made from roughly 21,000 to 960,000 sorted cells, drew on 10%, 30% or 50% of the RNA. A CD8+CD4-CCR7+CD45RA+ gate was used to sort naive CD8 T cells. These data come from a study of molecular identifiers for immune sequencing clone quantification. TCRdb processed the PCR reads anew with MiXCR; each CDR3 protein has one entry. The table shows about 640,000 distinct CDR3 sequences, with nearly 20% occurring only once.

The clonotype originates from a human donor in good health. Some libraries in this study had Jurkat cell RNA spiked in. The genes are TRBV7-6 and TRBJ2-1; TRBD1 aligns across 8 bases. Sequencing used naive CD8+ T cells from blood, with Jurkat cell RNA spiked in. Subset described: FACS-sorted CD8+CD4-CCR7+CD45RA+ naive T cells. DNA of the CDR3: TGTGCCAGCAGCTTAGGACAGGGGATCCCGGGGTCCTACAATGAGCAGTTCTTC. It yields the protein CASSLGQGIPGSYNEQFF.